This T cell receptor (beta chain) appears in the sequencing data of a study of blood T cell repertoires in COVID-19 (dated by TCRdb to the early 2020s). Turning to the overall study: Samples from collaborators originated in the United States, Italy and Spain and spanned both the acute and convalescent phases of COVID-19. The sample metadata nearly always contained a de-identified subject ID, COVID-19 status, age in years and sex. Deeply sampled blood TCRbeta repertoires from subjects exposed to, actively infected with, or recovered from COVID-19 were included in the dataset. The samples were drawn from the first 160 participants of the ongoing ImmuneRACE study and from 950 to 1,500 subjects provided by 6 global collaborators. The prospective study material was composed of cDNA or gDNA derived from T cells, B-cell-depleted T cells, or PBMCs. HLA class I and class II types, where available, came from metadata supplied by the sample provider rather than from assay-based typing. The repertoires were made available in a free public database intended to serve as a resource for research on the immune response to SARS-CoV-2. Here is what the overall study found, with its caveats: The quantity of clinical and demographic metadata differed by source and by participant and was supplied without curation.

Worth noting for this clone: Its binding antigen is unknown. Base qualities are not recorded, but no much larger clone differs from it by a single base.

Looking up the germline V gene yields CDR1 SNHLY and CDR2 FYNNEI. At the junction V is shortened by 5 bases and J by 6 bases; bases outside the gene matches: 8. The CDR3, from cysteine to phenylalanine, totals 14 residues. The read is trimmed to its CDR3 DNA, 42 bases read in frame from base 1. Participants in the prospective study were aged 18 to 89 years, lived in under 30 United States geographic areas, and enrolled through a virtual design. In the prospective study, participants were assigned to cohorts based on the clinical history participants reported in a screening survey and a study questionnaire. Recovered participants in ImmuneRACE Cohort 3 were defined as having two consecutive negative NP/OP PCR tests, clearance from a healthcare professional, or resolution of symptoms. Each participant in the prospective study had whole blood, serum and a nasopharyngeal or oropharyngeal swab collected by mobile phlebotomists. Over a roughly 2-month period, participants in the prospective study had the option of providing additional blood draws and questionnaires. Before DNA extraction, blood samples from the prospective study were shipped at room temperature or frozen.

TCRbeta CDR3 regions were amplified from genomic DNA using the immunoSEQ Assay, a bias-controlled multiplex PCR. Regarding the original processing steps: Nucleated cell counts per sample were estimated from amplification of reference gene primers within the assay. To quantify the absolute abundance of each unique TCRbeta CDR3 rearrangement, sequence reads were collapsed and filtered. For each sample, productive Simpson clonality was calculated by taking the square root of Simpson's diversity index across productive rearrangements. As stored in TCRdb, this immuneACCESS dataset retains in-frame rearrangements with V and J assigned. A fraction of the clones does not appear; measured against another copy, unresolved V genes explain less than half of the discrepancy, and the remainder lacks a known reason. The DNA was the basis for D and trimming; V, J and clone size are from that table. The sample table shows 310,000 or so clones, and 90% are seen once. The leading ten clones occupy around 1.1% of the sample.

The sequence joins TRBV2 to TRBJ2-7, with 9 bases in between that match TRBD1. What was sequenced was PBMCs or T cells enriched from blood (not recorded which). This receptor was obtained from a woman aged 25 to 39 who had recovered from COVID-19. Here the CDR3 is given as CASSPGQGISEQYF. DNA sequence: TGTGCCAGCAGTCCGGGACAGGGAATAAGCGAGCAGTACTTC.